This T cell receptor (beta chain) was recovered during a study of T cells in Graves' hyperthyroidism and ophthalmopathy. This clonotype was seen a handful of times. Germline values: CDR1 KGHSH, CDR2 LQKENI. CDR3 length: 16 residues. V lost 2 bases, J lost 3 bases, and 16 bases lay in between. Using RNA transcripts as the source, TCR beta CDR3 regions were amplified. The HTBI primer set was used in a first-round RT-PCR of the TCR CDR3. TCRdb processed the multiplex PCR reads anew with MiXCR; each CDR3 protein has one entry. The sample includes about 570,000 distinct CDR3 sequences, about half of them seen just once.

The chain uses TRBV18 and TRBJ1-1; D unclear. The TCR comes from an adult woman with Graves' disease, either hyperthyroidism or ophthalmopathy (not recorded which). Sequences were obtained from peripheral blood or thyroid tissue (not recorded which). The CDR3 sequence is CASSPSRTVGHTEAFF. The CDR3 DNA reads TGTGCCAGCTCACCATCCCGGACTGTCGGACACACTGAAGCTTTCTTT.